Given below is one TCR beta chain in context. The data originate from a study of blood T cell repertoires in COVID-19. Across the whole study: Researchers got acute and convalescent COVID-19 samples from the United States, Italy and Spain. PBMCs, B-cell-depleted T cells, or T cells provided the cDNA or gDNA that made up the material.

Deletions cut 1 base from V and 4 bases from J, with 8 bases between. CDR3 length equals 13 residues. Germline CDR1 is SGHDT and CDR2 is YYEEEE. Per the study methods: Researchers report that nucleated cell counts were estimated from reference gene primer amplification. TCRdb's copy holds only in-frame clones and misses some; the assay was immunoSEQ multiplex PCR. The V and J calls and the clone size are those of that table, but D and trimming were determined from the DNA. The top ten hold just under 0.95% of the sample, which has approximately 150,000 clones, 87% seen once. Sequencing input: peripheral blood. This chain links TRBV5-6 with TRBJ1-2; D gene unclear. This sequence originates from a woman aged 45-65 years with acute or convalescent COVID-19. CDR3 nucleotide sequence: TGTGCCAGCAGCTTGACAACTACCTATGGCTACACCTTC. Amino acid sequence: CASSLTTTYGYTF.